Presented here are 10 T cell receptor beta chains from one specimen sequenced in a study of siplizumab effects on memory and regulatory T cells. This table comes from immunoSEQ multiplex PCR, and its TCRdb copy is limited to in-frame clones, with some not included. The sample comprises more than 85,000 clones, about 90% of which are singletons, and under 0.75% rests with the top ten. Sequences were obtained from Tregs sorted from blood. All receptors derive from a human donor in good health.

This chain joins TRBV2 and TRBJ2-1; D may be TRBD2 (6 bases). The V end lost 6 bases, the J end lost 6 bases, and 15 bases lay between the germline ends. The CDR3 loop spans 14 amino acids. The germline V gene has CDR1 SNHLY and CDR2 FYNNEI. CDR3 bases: TGTGCCAGCAGCGGGAAGGTACTAGCCAATGAGCAGTTCTTC. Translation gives CASSGKVLANEQFF.

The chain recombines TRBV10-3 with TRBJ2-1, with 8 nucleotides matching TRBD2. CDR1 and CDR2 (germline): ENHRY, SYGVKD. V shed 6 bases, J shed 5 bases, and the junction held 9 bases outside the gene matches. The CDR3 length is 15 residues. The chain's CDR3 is CAISNGVAGNNEQFF. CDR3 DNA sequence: TGTGCCATCAGCAATGGGGTAGCGGGGAACAATGAGCAGTTCTTC.

The CDR3 region has the DNA TGTGCCAGAACCCGGGGGGGCTATGGCTACACCTTC. The encoded protein is CARTRGGYGYTF. The chain recombines TRBV2 with TRBJ1-2; tentative D call: TRBD1 (5 bases). The V gene's germline CDR1 is SNHLY and CDR2 FYNNEI. Trimming took off 9 bases at V and 4 bases at J, with 12 bases between the two ends. The CDR3 totals 12 residues.

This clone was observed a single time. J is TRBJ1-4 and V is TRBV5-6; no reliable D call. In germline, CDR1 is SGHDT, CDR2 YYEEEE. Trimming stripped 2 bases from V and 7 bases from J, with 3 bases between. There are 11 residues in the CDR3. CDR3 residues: CASSLGEKLFF. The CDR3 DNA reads TGTGCCAGCAGCTTAGGTGAAAAACTGTTTTTT. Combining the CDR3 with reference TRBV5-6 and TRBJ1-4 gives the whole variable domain DAGVTQSPTHLIKTRGQQVTLRCSPKSGHDTVSWYQQALGQGPQFIFQYYEEEERQRGNFPDRFSGHQFPNYSSELNVNALLLGDSALYLCASSLGEKLFFGSGTQLSVL.

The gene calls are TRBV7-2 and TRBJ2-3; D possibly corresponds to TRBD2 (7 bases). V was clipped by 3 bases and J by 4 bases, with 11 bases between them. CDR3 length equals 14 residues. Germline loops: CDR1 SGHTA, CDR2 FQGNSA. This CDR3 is CASSLGGAADTQYF. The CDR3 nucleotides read TGTGCCAGCAGCTTGGGGGGGGCGGCAGATACGCAGTATTTT.

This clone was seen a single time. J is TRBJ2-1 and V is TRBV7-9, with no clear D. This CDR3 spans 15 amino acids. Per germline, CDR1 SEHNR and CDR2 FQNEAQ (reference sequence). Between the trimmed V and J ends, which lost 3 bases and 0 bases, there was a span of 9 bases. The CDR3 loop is CASSFGEASYNEQFF. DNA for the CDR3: TGTGCCAGCAGCTTTGGCGAGGCCTCCTACAATGAGCAGTTCTTC.

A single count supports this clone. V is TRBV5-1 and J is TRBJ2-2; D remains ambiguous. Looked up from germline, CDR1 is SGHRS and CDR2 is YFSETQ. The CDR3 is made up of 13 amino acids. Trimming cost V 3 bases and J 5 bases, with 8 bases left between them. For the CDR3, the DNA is TGCGCCAGCAGCTCCAGTGGGACCGGGGAGCTGTTTTTT. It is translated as CASSSSGTGELFF.

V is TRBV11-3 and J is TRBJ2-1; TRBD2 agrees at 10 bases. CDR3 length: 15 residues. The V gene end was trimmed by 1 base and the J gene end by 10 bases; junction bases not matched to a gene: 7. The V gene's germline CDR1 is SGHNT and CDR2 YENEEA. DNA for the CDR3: TGTGCCAGCAGCTTAGCTAGCGGGAGTCCTGGGGAGCAGTTCTTC. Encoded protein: CASSLASGSPGEQFF. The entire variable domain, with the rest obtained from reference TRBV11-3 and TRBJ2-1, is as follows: EAGVVQSPRYKIIEKKQPVAFWCNPISGHNTLYWYLQNLGQGPELLIRYENEEAVDDSQLPKDRFSAERLKGVDSTLKIQPAELGDSAVYLCASSLASGSPGEQFFGPGTRLTVL.

DNA of the CDR3: TGCAGTGCTTTTAACTATGGCTACACCTTC. Translated, it gives CSAFNYGYTF. The chain is built from TRBV20-1 and TRBJ1-2; D gene unclear. Deletions cut 5 bases from V and 1 base from J, with 2 bases between. Germline V gene data show CDR1 as DFQATT and CDR2 as SNEGSKA (reference sequence). This CDR3 has 10 amino acids.

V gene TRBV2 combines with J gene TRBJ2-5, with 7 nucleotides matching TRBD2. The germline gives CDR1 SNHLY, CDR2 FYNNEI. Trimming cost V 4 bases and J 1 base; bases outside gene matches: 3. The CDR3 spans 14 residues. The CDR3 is CASSVSGIQETQYF. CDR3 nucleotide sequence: TGTGCCAGCAGTGTGAGCGGGATCCAAGAGACCCAGTACTTC.